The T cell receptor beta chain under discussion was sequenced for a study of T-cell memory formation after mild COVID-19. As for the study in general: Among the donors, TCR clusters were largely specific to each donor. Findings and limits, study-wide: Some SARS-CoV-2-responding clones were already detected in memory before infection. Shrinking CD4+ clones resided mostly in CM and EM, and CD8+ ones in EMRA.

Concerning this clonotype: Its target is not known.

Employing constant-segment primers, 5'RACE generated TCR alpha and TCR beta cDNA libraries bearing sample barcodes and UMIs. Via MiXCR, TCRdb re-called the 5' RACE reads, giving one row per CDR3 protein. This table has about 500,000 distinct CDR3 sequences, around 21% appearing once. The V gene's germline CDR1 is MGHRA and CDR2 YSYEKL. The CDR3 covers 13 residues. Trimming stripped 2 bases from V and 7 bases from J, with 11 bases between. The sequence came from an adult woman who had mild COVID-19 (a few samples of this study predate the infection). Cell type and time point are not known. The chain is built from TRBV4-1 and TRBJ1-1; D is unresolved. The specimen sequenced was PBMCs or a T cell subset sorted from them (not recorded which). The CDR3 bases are TGCGCCAGCAGCCAAACGCCGGGGAATGAAGCTTTCTTT. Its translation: CASSQTPGNEAFF.